This T cell receptor (beta chain) stems from a study of OX40 agonist ivuxolimab in advanced cancers. Study overall: Patients treated during dose escalation were battling hepatocellular carcinoma, melanoma, renal cell or head and neck cancer.

Generated by immunoSEQ multiplex PCR, the TCRdb table keeps only in-frame clones and is missing some. Among 69,000 or so clones listed, approximately 81% were seen once. Germline V CDR1 and CDR2: MNHGY, SVAAGI. The CDR3 is 13 residues long. Trimming stripped 3 bases from V and 9 bases from J, with 12 bases between. The rearrangement uses TRBV6-9 and TRBJ2-4, with D perhaps matching TRBD2 (7 bases). The receptor comes from an adult with an advanced solid tumor such as melanoma, head and neck, liver or kidney cancer. Sequenced material: CD4+ or CD8+ T cells sorted from blood, taken in a trial of the OX40 agonist ivuxolimab. CDR3 sequence (DNA): TGTGCCAGCAGTTACGGGGGGCAGGGCATTCAGTACTTC. This encodes CASSYGGQGIQYF.